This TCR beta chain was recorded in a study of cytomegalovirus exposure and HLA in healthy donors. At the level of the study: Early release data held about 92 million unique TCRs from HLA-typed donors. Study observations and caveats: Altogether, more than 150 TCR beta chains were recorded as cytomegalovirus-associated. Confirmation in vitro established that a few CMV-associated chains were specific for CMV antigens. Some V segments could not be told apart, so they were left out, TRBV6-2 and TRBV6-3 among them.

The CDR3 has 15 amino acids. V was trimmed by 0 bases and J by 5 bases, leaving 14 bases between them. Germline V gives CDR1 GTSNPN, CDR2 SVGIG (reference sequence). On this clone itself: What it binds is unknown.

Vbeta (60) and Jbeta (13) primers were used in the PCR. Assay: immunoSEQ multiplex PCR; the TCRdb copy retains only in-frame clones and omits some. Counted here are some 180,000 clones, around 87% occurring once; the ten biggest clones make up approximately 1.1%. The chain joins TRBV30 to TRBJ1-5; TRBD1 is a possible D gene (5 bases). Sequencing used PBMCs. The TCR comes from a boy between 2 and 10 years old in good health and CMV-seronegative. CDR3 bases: TGTGCCTGGAGTGTAATGGGGGGTGAGGATCAGCCCCAGCATTTT. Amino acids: CAWSVMGGEDQPQHF.